The clone carrying this T cell receptor beta chain was seen at least ten times. Each CDR3 protein is one row after TCRdb ran MiXCR on the 5' RACE reads. This sample has 20,000 to 25,000 distinct CDR3 sequences, with around 5% found just once. These data are taken from a study of spatial heterogeneity in lung cancer. At the level of the study: Detection consistently captured more beta-chain sequences than alpha-chain sequences.

Sample time point: sample taken at primary tumor resection. Whole RNA from tumor, nontumor lung or frozen PBMC was sequenced unsorted. The germline V and J ends were trimmed by 5 bases and 3 bases, with 8 bases remaining between them. Germline CDR1 SGDLS, CDR2 YYNGEE. The CDR3 has 12 amino acids. Sequences were derived from PBMCs, sampled at surgery. This clonotype was sampled from a male donor with early-stage non-small cell lung cancer. V is TRBV9 and J is TRBJ1-2; D gene uncertain. The CDR3 loop reads CASRDFYYGYTF. The CDR3 DNA is TGTGCCAGCAGGGACTTTTACTATGGCTACACCTTC. Complete variable domain (other parts from reference TRBV9 and TRBJ1-2): DSGVTQTPKHLITATGQRVTLRCSPRSGDLSVYWYQQSLDQGLQFLIQYYNGEERAKGNILERFSAQQFPDLHSELNLSSLELGDSALYFCASRDFYYGYTFGSGTRLTVV.